This T cell receptor (beta chain) was profiled in a study of blood T cell repertoires in COVID-19. Generated by immunoSEQ multiplex PCR, the TCRdb table keeps only in-frame clones and is missing some. In the table there are under 200,000 clones, approximately 84% of which are singletons. This clone appeared once. The CDR3 spans 16 residues. The trim removed 0 bases at V and 4 bases at J, leaving 5 bases unmatched. Germline V CDR1 and CDR2: SGHRS, YFSETQ. This TCR was recovered from a woman between 50 and 59 years old with COVID-19, enrolled during active disease. Sequencing was done on a sample of peripheral blood. The genes are TRBV5-1 and TRBJ2-2; the match to TRBD2 covers 8 bases. CDR3 coding DNA: TGCGCCAGCAGCTTGGCATCAGGGACTAGCACCGGGGAGCTGTTTTTT. It specifies CASSLASGTSTGELFF.